This T cell receptor beta chain was obtained from a study of blood T cell repertoires in COVID-19. Study-level information: Italy, Spain and the United States were the sources of the convalescent and acute COVID-19 samples. T cells, B-cell-depleted T cells, or PBMCs provided the cDNA or gDNA that served as material.

Authors' processing steps: Amplified reference gene primers provided the basis for estimating nucleated cell counts. Produced via immunoSEQ multiplex PCR; TCRdb's table is partial and in-frame only. V, J and clone size are taken as reported in that table, and D and trimming were inferred from the DNA itself. Of some 150,000 clones listed, around 76% are singletons. The material sequenced was peripheral blood. The sequence came from a woman aged 70-85 years with acute or convalescent COVID-19.

The CDR3 DNA reads TGTGCCAGCACTCCCGTGGGGCAGGGAGGTCTCTACGAGCAGTACTTC. Translating it yields CASTPVGQGGLYEQYF. The rearrangement uses TRBV11-2 and TRBJ2-7; D might be TRBD2 (6 bases). This CDR3 comprises 16 residues. Deletions cut 7 bases from V and 3 bases from J, with 22 bases between. The germline gives CDR1 SGHAT, CDR2 FQNNGV.